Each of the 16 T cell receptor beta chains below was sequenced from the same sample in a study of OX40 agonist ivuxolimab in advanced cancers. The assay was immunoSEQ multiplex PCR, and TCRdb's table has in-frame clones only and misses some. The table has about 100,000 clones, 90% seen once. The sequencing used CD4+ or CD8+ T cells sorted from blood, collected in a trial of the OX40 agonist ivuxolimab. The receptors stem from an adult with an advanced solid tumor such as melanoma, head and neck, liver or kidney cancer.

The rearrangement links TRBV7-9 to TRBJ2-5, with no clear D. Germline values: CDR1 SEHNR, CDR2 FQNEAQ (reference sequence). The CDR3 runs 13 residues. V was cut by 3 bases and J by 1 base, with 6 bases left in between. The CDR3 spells CASSFNSQETQYF. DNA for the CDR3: TGTGCCAGCAGCTTTAACAGCCAAGAGACCCAGTACTTC. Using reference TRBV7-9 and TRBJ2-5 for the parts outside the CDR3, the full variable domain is DTGVSQNPRHKITKRGQNVTFRCDPISEHNRLYWYRQTLGQGPEFLTYFQNEAQLEKSRLLSDRFSAERPKGSFSTLEIQRTEQGDSAMYLCASSFNSQETQYFGPGTRLLVL.

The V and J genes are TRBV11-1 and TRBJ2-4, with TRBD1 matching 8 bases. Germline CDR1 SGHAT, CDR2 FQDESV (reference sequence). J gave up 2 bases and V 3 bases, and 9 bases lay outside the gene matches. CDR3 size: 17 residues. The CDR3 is CASSFDLPGGPKNIQYF. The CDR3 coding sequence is TGTGCCAGCAGCTTCGACCTCCCAGGGGGCCCCAAAAACATTCAGTACTTC. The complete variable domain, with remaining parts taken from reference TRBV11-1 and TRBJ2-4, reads EAEVAQSPRYKITEKSQAVAFWCDPISGHATLYWYRQILGQGPELLVQFQDESVVDDSQLPKDRFSAERLKGVDSTLKIQPAELGDSAMYLCASSFDLPGGPKNIQYFGAGTRLSVL.

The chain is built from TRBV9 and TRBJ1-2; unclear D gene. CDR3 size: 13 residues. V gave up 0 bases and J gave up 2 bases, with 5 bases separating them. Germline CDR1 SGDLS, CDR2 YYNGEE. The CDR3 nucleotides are TGTGCCAGCAGCGTAGGGCAGAACTATGGCTACACCTTC. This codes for CASSVGQNYGYTF.

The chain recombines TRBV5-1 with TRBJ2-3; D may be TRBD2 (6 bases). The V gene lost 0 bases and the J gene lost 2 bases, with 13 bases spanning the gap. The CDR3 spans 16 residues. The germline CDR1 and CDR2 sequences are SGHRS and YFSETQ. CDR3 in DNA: TGCGCCAGCAGCTTGGCCGGGCTAGCGCACACAGATACGCAGTATTTT. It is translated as CASSLAGLAHTDTQYF.

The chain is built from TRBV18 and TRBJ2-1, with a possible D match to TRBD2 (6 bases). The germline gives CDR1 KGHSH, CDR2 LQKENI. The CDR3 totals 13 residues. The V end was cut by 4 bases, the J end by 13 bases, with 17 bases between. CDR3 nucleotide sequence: TGTGCCAGCTCACAAACGGGACTTTCCGAACAGTTCTTC. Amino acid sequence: CASSQTGLSEQFF.

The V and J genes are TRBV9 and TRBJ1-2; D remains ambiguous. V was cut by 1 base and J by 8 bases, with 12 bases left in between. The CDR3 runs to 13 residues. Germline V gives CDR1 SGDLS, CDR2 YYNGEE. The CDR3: CASSVFPSQGYTF. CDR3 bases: TGTGCCAGCAGCGTATTCCCTTCCCAGGGCTACACCTTC.

The DNA of the CDR3 is TGTGCCAGTAGCCCCATTTTGGACGTCGGGAGCTCTGGGGCCAACGTCCTGACTTTC. Translating gives CASSPILDVGSSGANVLTF. The rearrangement joins TRBV19 to TRBJ2-6; TRBD2 is a possible D gene (6 bases). Germline CDR1 and CDR2: LNHDA and SQIVND (reference sequence). Between the trimmed V and J ends, which lost 6 bases and 0 bases, there was a span of 21 bases. The CDR3 loop spans 19 amino acids.

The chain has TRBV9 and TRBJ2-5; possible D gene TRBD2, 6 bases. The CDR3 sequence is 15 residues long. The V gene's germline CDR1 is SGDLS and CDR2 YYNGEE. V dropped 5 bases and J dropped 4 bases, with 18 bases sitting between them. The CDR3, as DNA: TGTGCCAGCAGTCGTTCAGGAGGAGGGAGAGAGACCCAGTACTTC. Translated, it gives CASSRSGGGRETQYF.

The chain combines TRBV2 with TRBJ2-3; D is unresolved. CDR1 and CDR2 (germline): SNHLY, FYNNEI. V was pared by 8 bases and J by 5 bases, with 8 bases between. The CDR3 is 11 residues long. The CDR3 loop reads CASRLGDTQYF. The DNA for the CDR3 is TGTGCCAGCCGGCTGGGAGATACGCAGTATTTT.

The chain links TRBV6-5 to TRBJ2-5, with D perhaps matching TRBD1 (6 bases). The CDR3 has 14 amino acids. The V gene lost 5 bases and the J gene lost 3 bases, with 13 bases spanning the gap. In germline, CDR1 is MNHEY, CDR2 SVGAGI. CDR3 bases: TGTGCCAGCAGTCCACCGGGACAAAAAGAGACCCAGTACTTC. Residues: CASSPPGQKETQYF.

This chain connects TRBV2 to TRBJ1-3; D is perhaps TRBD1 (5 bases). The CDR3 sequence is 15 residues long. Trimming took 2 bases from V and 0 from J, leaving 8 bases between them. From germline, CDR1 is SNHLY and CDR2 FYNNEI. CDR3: CASSEMGGSGNTIYF. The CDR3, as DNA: TGTGCCAGCAGTGAAATGGGGGGCTCTGGAAACACCATATATTTT.

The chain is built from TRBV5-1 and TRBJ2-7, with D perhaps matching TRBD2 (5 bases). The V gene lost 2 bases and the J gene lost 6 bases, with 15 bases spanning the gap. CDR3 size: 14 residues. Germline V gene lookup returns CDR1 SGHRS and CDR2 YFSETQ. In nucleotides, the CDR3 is TGCGCCAGCAGCTTCGGCGGGCAGCTGGGCGAGCAGTACTTC. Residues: CASSFGGQLGEQYF.

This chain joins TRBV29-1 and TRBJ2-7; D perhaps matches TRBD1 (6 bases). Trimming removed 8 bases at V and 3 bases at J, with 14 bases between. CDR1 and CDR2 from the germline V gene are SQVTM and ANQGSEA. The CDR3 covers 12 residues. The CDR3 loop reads CSMRRDNYEQYF. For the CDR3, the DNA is TGCAGCATGCGCCGGGACAACTACGAGCAGTACTTC.

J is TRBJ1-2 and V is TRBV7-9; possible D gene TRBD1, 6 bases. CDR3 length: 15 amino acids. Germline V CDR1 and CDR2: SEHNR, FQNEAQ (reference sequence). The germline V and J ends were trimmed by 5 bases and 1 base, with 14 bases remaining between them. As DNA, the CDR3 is TGTGCCAGCAGCGACGTCGGGACAAGTAACTATGGCTACACCTTC. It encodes CASSDVGTSNYGYTF.

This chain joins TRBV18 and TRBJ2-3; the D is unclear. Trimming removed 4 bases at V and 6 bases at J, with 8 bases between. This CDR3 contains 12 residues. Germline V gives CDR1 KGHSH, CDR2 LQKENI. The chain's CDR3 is CASSRAADTQYF. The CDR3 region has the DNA TGTGCCAGCTCACGCGCAGCTGATACGCAGTATTTT.

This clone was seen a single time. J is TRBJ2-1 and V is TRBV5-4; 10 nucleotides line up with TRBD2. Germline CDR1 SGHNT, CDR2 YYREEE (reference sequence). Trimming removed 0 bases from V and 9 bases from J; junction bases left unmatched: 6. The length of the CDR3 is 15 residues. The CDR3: CASSLAVAGGGEQFF. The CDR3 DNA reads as TGTGCCAGCAGCTTGGCGGTAGCGGGAGGTGGTGAGCAGTTCTTC.